The 14 T cell receptor beta chains in this list originate from one sample, sequenced in a study of tumor-infiltrating lymphocytes in localized non-small cell lung cancer. Some clones are missing from TCRdb's copy, which holds only in-frame ones; the method was immunoSEQ multiplex PCR. The table includes about 8,900 clones, about two thirds detected once. The sequenced sample consisted of uninvolved lung tissue not adjacent to the tumor. These receptors originate from a human donor with non-small cell lung cancer.

The J gene is TRBJ2-3, the V gene TRBV4-3, with D perhaps TRBD2 (6 bases). Trimming left V 4 bases short and J 2 bases short, with 16 bases between. CDR1 and CDR2 (germline): LGHNA, YSLEER. The CDR3 totals 16 residues. The CDR3 protein is CASSLGWAGFTDTQYF. DNA of the CDR3: TGCGCCAGCAGCCTAGGATGGGCGGGGTTCACAGATACGCAGTATTTT.

V usage is TRBV28 and J usage is TRBJ1-2; 9 nucleotides align to TRBD1. After removal of 5 bases from V and 4 bases from J, the junction contained 8 bases not matched to a gene. There are 15 residues in the CDR3. Germline V gene data show CDR1 as MDHEN and CDR2 as SYDVKM. CDR3 bases: TGTGCCAGCAGTACCGGCGGGACAGGGACCTATGGCTACACCTTC. It encodes CASSTGGTGTYGYTF.

The rearrangement joins TRBV4-1 to TRBJ1-1, with TRBD1 identical over 8 bases. CDR3 length: 13 amino acids. V lost 3 bases, J lost 3 bases, and 0 bases stayed unmatched. The germline V gene has CDR1 MGHRA and CDR2 YSYEKL. In DNA form, the CDR3 reads TGCGCCAGCAGCCACAGGGGGCACACTGAAGCTTTCTTT. It codes for CASSHRGHTEAFF.

The genes are TRBV29-1 and TRBJ2-5, with 10 bases aligning to TRBD1. V lost 5 bases, J lost 5 bases, and 8 bases stayed unmatched. This CDR3 is built from 14 residues. Germline V gene data show CDR1 as SQVTM and CDR2 as ANQGSEA. CDR3 sequence (DNA): TGCAGCGTTAACTCCGGGACAGGGGTCGAGACCCAGTACTTC. Encoded protein: CSVNSGTGVETQYF.

The J gene is TRBJ1-2, the V gene TRBV7-6; weak D call: TRBD1 (5 bases). Per the germline V gene, CDR1 is SGHVS and CDR2 is FNYEAQ. The CDR3 sequence is 13 residues long. V was trimmed by 1 base and J by 8 bases, leaving 11 bases between them. The CDR3 protein is CASSLEQVGGYTF. In DNA, the CDR3 is TGTGCCAGCAGCTTAGAACAGGTCGGGGGCTACACCTTC.

This clone has only a few counts. This chain connects TRBV27 to TRBJ2-2; D not resolved. CDR1 and CDR2 (germline): MNHEY, SMNVEV (reference sequence). The CDR3 is 15 residues long. Trimming removed 5 bases from V and 1 base from J, with 11 bases in between. The CDR3: CASSPYLKNTGELFF. The CDR3 DNA reads as TGTGCCAGCAGTCCATATCTTAAGAACACCGGGGAGCTGTTTTTT.

This chain joins TRBV4-2 and TRBJ2-1, with 10 bases aligning to TRBD2. The germline V gene has CDR1 LGHNA and CDR2 YNFKEQ. With V trimmed by 4 bases and J by 8 bases, 5 bases remained unmatched. The CDR3 covers 14 residues. In nucleotides, the CDR3 is TGTGCCAGCAGCCGGGGACTAGCGATCGATGAGCAGTTCTTC. Protein: CASSRGLAIDEQFF.

V and J are TRBV4-3 and TRBJ1-5; the D is unclear. V lost 3 bases and J lost 3, with 6 bases in between. CDR3 length: 13 amino acids. Germline V lookup: CDR1 LGHNA, CDR2 YSLEER. This chain's CDR3 is CASSHGNNQPQHF. The CDR3 coding sequence is TGCGCCAGCAGCCACGGTAACAATCAGCCCCAGCATTTT.

This chain uses TRBV7-9 with TRBJ1-1; D unclear. This CDR3 is built from 14 residues. V was clipped by 3 bases and J by 4 bases, with 12 bases between them. Germline V gives CDR1 SEHNR, CDR2 FQNEAQ (reference sequence). The DNA for the CDR3 is TGTGCCAGCAGCTTGACAAGCATGGGCACTGAAGCTTTCTTT. Protein sequence: CASSLTSMGTEAFF.

V is TRBV28 and J is TRBJ2-3; D call uncertain. Between the trimmed V and J ends, which lost 7 bases and 6 bases, there was a span of 11 bases. In germline, CDR1 is MDHEN, CDR2 SYDVKM. This CDR3 is 12 amino acids long. The CDR3 nucleotides are TGTGCCAGCACCCCCCGGAGTGATACGCAGTATTTT. It codes for CASTPRSDTQYF.

This chain connects TRBV5-1 to TRBJ1-4; D unclear. CDR3 size: 15 residues. Trimming cost V 0 bases and J 2 bases, with 8 bases left between them. Germline V gives CDR1 SGHRS, CDR2 YFSETQ. The CDR3 reads CASSLAGTTNEKLFF. CDR3 DNA: TGCGCCAGCAGCTTGGCCGGCACGACTAATGAAAAACTGTTTTTT.

The chain links TRBV2 to TRBJ2-7; possibly TRBD1 or TRBD2 for D (5 bases each). The V end lost 8 bases, the J end lost 2 bases, and 13 bases lay between the germline ends. The CDR3 contains 13 residues. CDR1 and CDR2 (germline): SNHLY, FYNNEI. The CDR3 region is CASGTGKPYEQYF. In nucleotides, the CDR3 is TGTGCCAGCGGGACGGGAAAGCCCTACGAGCAGTACTTC.

The chain combines TRBV5-4 with TRBJ2-7, with a weak D call TRBD1 (6 bases). CDR1 SGHNT and CDR2 YYREEE come from the germline V gene (reference sequence). The V and J ends lost 2 bases and 4 bases respectively, with 13 bases between them. This CDR3 has 14 amino acids. CDR3 sequence reads: CASSLGTTRYEQYF. CDR3 DNA sequence: TGTGCCAGCAGCTTAGGGACAACCAGATACGAGCAGTACTTC.

This clone has just one count. The chain combines TRBV28 with TRBJ1-5, with TRBD1 matching 9 bases. This CDR3 spans 14 amino acids. V gave up 2 bases and J gave up 7 bases; unmatched junction bases: 3. Germline CDR1 and CDR2: MDHEN and SYDVKM. This chain's CDR3 is CASSLTGGYQPQHF. Written as DNA, the CDR3 is TGTGCCAGCAGTTTAACAGGGGGCTACCAGCCCCAGCATTTT.